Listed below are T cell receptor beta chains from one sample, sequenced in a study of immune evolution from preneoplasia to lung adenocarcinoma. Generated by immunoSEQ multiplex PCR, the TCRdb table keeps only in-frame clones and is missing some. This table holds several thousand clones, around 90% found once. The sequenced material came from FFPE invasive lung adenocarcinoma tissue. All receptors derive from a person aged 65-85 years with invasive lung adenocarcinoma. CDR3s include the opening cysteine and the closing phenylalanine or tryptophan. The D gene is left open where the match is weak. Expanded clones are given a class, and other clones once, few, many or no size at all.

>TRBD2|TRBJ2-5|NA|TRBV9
TGTGCCAGCAGCGTAGATGTTAGCGGGATTGAAGAGACCCAGTACTTC
CASSVDVSGIEETQYF
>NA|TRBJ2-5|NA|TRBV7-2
TGTGCCAGCAGCAAACGCGGGGAGACCCAGTACTTC
CASSKRGETQYF
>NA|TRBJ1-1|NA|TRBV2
TGTGCCAGCAGTGACAGACAGAGTGTCGGTCTCACTGAAGCTTTCTTT
CASSDRQSVGLTEAFF
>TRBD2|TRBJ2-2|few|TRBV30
TGCGCCTGGACCAAGGGTGGGGGAGGGCGCACCGGGGAGCTGTTTTTT
CAWTKGGGGRTGELFF
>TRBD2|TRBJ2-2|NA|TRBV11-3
TGTGCCAGCAGCTCGGTTACTAGCGGGGGGACCGGGGAGCTGTTTTTT
CASSSVTSGGTGELFF
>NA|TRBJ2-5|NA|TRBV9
TGTGCCAGCAGTTCTCAGGGTGAAGAGACCCAGTACTTC
CASSSQGEETQYF
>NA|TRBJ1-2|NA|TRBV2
TGTGCCAGCAGTAACTATGGCTACACCTTC
CASSNYGYTF
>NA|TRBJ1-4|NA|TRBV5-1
TGCGCCAGCAGCTTGAGGGGTATGGCTAATGAAAAACTGTTTTTT
CASSLRGMANEKLFF
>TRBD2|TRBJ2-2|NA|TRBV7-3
TGTGCCAGCAGCCAATCGGGAGGGGGCACCGGGGAGCTGTTTTTT
CASSQSGGGTGELFF
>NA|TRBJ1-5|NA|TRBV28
TGTGCCAGCAGCCCCGGACAGTCTAATCAGCCCCAGCATTTT
CASSPGQSNQPQHF
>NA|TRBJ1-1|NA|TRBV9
TGTGCCAGCAGCGTAGTGGGAATCTGGGACCCTACTGAAGCTTTCTTT
CASSVVGIWDPTEAFF
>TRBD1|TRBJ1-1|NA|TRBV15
TGTGCCACCAGCTTCCGGGACAGGAACTTTGAAGCTTTCTTT
CATSFRDRNFEAFF
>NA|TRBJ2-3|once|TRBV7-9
TGTGCCAGCAGCGCCCCAGGTGCAGATACGCAGTATTTT
CASSAPGADTQYF
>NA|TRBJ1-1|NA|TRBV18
TGTGCCAGCTCACCCACAGGCCCGAACACTGAAGCTTTCTTT
CASSPTGPNTEAFF
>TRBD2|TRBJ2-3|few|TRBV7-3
TGTGCCAGCAGCTCCACTAGCGGGAACACAGATACGCAGTATTTT
CASSSTSGNTDTQYF
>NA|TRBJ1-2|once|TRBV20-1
TGCAGTGCTCCCTACAATTATGGCTACACCTTC
CSAPYNYGYTF
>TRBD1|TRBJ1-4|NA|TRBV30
TGTGCCTGGAGTTCCGCGCGTGATACCGGGACAGGAAATGAAAAACTGTTTTTT
CAWSSARDTGTGNEKLFF
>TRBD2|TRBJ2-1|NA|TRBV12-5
TGTGCTAGTGGTTTAGCGGGGGAAAGTTACAATGAGCAGTTCTTC
CASGLAGESYNEQFF
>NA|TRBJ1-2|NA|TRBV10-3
TGTGCCACCCTGGACAACACTAACTATGGCTACACCTTC
CATLDNTNYGYTF
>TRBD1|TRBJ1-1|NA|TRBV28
TGTGCCAGCAGAGGTCTCAGGACAGGGGATTGGGCGAACACTGAAGCTTTCTTT
CASRGLRTGDWANTEAFF
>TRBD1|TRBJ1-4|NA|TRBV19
TGTGCCAGCTATTCCGGGACAGGGAGGAGAAAACTGTTTTTT
CASYSGTGRRKLFF
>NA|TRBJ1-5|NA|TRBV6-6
TGTGCCAGCAGTCCCGGAGCGGCACAGCCCCAGCATTTT
CASSPGAAQPQHF
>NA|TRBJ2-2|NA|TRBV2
TGTGCCAGCAGGGGGGGCTTGGGACACAAGGGGACCGGGGAGCTGTTTTTT
CASRGGLGHKGTGELFF
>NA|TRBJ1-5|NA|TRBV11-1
TGTGCCAGCAGCCCCGACGGAAATCAGCCCCAGCATTTT
CASSPDGNQPQHF
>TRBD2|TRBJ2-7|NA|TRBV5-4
TGTGCCAGCAGCTTACCCCCTGTCCCGGGACTAGCGGGGGGGCATTATGAGCAGTACTTC
CASSLPPVPGLAGGHYEQYF
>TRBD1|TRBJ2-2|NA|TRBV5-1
TGCGCCAGCAAGGGAATGGGACAGGGTGACACCGGGGAGCTGTTTTTT
CASKGMGQGDTGELFF
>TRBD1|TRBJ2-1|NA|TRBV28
TGTGCCAGCAACCCTGGGACAGGCGACTACAATGAGCAGTTCTTC
CASNPGTGDYNEQFF
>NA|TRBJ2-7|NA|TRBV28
TGTGCCAGCAGTCCCCCCTCAGACGAGCAGTACTTC
CASSPPSDEQYF
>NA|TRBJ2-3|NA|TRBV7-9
TGTGCCAGCAGCCCGGATAGGGGTTGGGCAGATACGCAGTATTTT
CASSPDRGWADTQYF
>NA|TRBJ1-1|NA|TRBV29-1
TGCAGCGTTCTTGACAATCGGGGAGCTTTCTTT
CSVLDNRGAFF
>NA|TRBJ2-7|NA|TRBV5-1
TGCGCCAGCAGCATTACGGGTACCTACGAGCAGTACTTC
CASSITGTYEQYF
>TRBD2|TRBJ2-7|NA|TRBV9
TGTGCCAGCAGCGTAGGCCCTAGCGGGGGGGAGCAGTACTTC
CASSVGPSGGEQYF
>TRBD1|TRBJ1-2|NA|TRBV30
TGTGCCTGGAGTCCCGGGACAGAAGGCTACACCTTC
CAWSPGTEGYTF
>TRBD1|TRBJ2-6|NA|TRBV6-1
TGTGCCAGCAGTGAAGACAGGGGTGGAGGGGCCAACGTCCTGACTTTC
CASSEDRGGGANVLTF
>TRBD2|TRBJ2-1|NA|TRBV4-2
TGTGCCAGCAGCCAAGCTCTTAGCGGGAGGGACAATGAGCAGTTCTTC
CASSQALSGRDNEQFF
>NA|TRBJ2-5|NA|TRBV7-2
TGTGCCAGCAGCCGAGCTTTAACCGAAGAGACCCAGTACTTC
CASSRALTEETQYF
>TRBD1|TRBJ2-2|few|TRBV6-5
TGTGCCAGCCACGGGACAGGGCCCGCCGGGGAGCTGTTTTTT
CASHGTGPAGELFF
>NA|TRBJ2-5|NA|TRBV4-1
TGCGCCAGCAGCCAGGGTGCCGACAGGCACCAAGAGACCCAGTACTTC
CASSQGADRHQETQYF
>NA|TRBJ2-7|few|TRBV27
TGTGCCAGCAGTCTATCGGGACTGTTCTACGAGCAGTACTTC
CASSLSGLFYEQYF
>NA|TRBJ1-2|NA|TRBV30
TGTGCCTGGAGTAACCCCCCACGGAGATTCTACTATGGCTACACCTTC
CAWSNPPRRFYYGYTF
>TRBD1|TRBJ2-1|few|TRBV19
TGTGCCAGTCAGTTTCGACAGGGGAGAAGCAATGAGCAGTTCTTC
CASQFRQGRSNEQFF
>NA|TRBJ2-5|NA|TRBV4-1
TGCGCCAGCAGCCAAGAGGGCAGGAGTTGGGAGACCCAGTACTTC
CASSQEGRSWETQYF
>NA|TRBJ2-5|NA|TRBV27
TGTGCCAGCAGTTTATTTACGGGCTCGGGGGCCCAGTACTTC
CASSLFTGSGAQYF
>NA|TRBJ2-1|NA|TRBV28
TGTGCCAGTCGCCGGGACAATGAGCAGTTCTTC
CASRRDNEQFF
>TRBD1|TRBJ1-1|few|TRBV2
TGTGCCAGCAGTCCGGGACAGGGGAATAGTGAGGCTTTCTTT
CASSPGQGNSEAFF
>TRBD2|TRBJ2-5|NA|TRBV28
TGTGCCAGCAGTCTTAGCCAAGCGGGAGGTTCAGAGACCCAGTACTTC
CASSLSQAGGSETQYF
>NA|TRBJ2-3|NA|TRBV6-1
TGTGCCAGCACCCCCCAGGGCGCAGATACGCAGTATTTT
CASTPQGADTQYF
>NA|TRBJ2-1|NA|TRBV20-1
TGCAGTGCTAGAGTAAGAGGTGAGCAGTTCTTC
CSARVRGEQFF
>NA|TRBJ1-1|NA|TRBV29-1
TGCAGCGCTAAGACACCCTTTTCCCCCATGAACACTGAAGCTTTCTTT
CSAKTPFSPMNTEAFF
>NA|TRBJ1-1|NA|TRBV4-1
TGCGCCAGCAGCCAAGATCTTATGAGGACTGAAGCTTTCTTT
CASSQDLMRTEAFF
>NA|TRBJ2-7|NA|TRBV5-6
TGTGCCAGCAGCTCCGTGGCGGCAACCTACGAGCAGTACTTC
CASSSVAATYEQYF
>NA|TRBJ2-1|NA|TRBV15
TGTGCCACCAGCAGAGATGCGGCAGGGGTTGGTGAGCAGTTCTTC
CATSRDAAGVGEQFF
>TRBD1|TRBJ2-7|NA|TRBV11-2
TGTGCCAGCAGCTTAGATAGGGACAGCGAGCAGTACTTC
CASSLDRDSEQYF
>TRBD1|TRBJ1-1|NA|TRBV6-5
TGTGCCAGCAGGCGGACAGGGGGCATGAACACTGAAGCTTTCTTT
CASRRTGGMNTEAFF
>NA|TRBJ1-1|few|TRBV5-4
TGTGCCAGCTTCAGGGGAGTCGGGAACACTGAAGCTTTCTTT
CASFRGVGNTEAFF
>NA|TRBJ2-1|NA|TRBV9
TGTGCCAGCAGCACGGCCGGGACCAAAACCTACAATGAGCAGTTCTTC
CASSTAGTKTYNEQFF
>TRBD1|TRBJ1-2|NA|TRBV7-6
TGTGCCAGCAGCCCAGAGGAGACAGGGGGCTATGGCTACACCTTC
CASSPEETGGYGYTF
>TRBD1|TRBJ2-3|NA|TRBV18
TGTGCCAGCTCACTCTCCGGGGACAGGGTGGCAGATACGCAGTATTTT
CASSLSGDRVADTQYF
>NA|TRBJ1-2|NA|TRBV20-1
TGCAGTGCTACAGAGGGCTATGGCTACACCTTC
CSATEGYGYTF